Included here is one T cell receptor (beta chain) sequence, with context. No antigen is known for it. Repertoires were generated with immunoSEQ multiplex PCR, while TCRdb's copy carries only in-frame clones and drops some. This sample yields about 130,000 clones, of which around 88% are seen a single time; around 2.4% belongs to the top ten. These data come from a study of PD-L1 blockade in urothelial cancer. Study overall: Males with bladder-origin urothelial cancer made up about 90% of the 29 patients. Blood was evaluated 3 weeks (second dose) and 6 weeks after therapy began. Patients' prior chemotherapy regimens numbered 0 to 3.

Documented time point: peripheral blood 6 weeks after treatment start. J gave up 5 bases and V 10 bases, and 7 bases lay outside the gene matches. Germline loops: CDR1 ENHRY, CDR2 SYGVKD. The CDR3 is 13 amino acids. Study observations and caveats: Lower pretreatment blood TCR clonality, under the median, predicted better survival, researchers reported.

The sequencing here drew on PBMCs, taken around atezolizumab (anti-PD-L1) treatment. The rearrangement links TRBV10-3 to TRBJ1-5; 8 bases match TRBD1. The sequence was collected from a man aged 45-65 years with urothelial cancer. The CDR3 loop is CATAGGKDQPQHF. CDR3 DNA sequence: TGTGCCACCGCAGGGGGCAAGGATCAGCCCCAGCATTTT.